The text below deals with one T cell receptor beta chain. This clonotype is medium-sized (0.01 to 0.1%) in terms of sample share. Its antigen is currently not known. No base quality information exists; no much larger clone differs at one position. The CDR3 sequence holds 17 residues, the cysteine and phenylalanine included. The retained sequence is limited to the CDR3, 51 bases, with the frame set at the first base. Based on the germline V gene, the CDR1 and CDR2 sequences are MNHEY and SVGEGT. V is cut back by 2 bases and J by 0 bases, with 7 bases in the junction unmatched. The data were obtained in a study. The sequencing machine was an Illumina MiSeq. Clones were called with MiXCR by TCRdb after fastp trimmed the public reads at Q25, and only in-frame beta chains were retained. Each record represents a unique CDR3 protein, reported with the most common genes and DNA among its rows. The sample records about 4,500 distinct CDR3 sequences, less than 9.5% of which are singletons. The ten largest make up roughly 8.4% of the sample.

The rearrangement joined TRBV6-2 or TRBV6-3 to TRBJ1-5; TRBD1 lines up with 7 middle nucleotides. The specimen was CD4+ T cells from synovial fluid. The clonotype originates from a human donor with rheumatoid arthritis. The CDR3 region reads CASSYAKGASSNQPQHF. DNA sequence: TGTGCCAGCAGTTACGCGAAGGGGGCTAGTAGCAATCAGCCCCAGCATTTT.